Described below is a single TCR beta chain sequence and its context. The data stem from a study of CD8 T cells in Susac syndrome. Random hexamers were used to reverse transcribe about 0.5 to 1 ug of RNA. A single record per CDR3 protein comes from TCRdb applying MiXCR to the immunoSEQ multiplex PCR reads. The table includes about 140,000 distinct CDR3 sequences, 85% to 95% detected once. The germline gives CDR1 SGDLS, CDR2 YYNGEE. Between the trimmed V and J ends, which lost 3 bases and 5 bases, there was a span of 12 bases. CDR3 length: 13 residues. The clonotype was recovered from a human donor in good health. The chain combines TRBV9 with TRBJ2-7; TRBD2 might be the D (6 bases). The material sequenced was CD8+ T cells from PBMCs. The CDR3 is CASSGGAEHEQYF. CDR3 in DNA: TGTGCCAGCAGCGGCGGGGCCGAGCACGAGCAGTACTTC.